The 27 T cell receptor beta chains reported below all come from one sample, sequenced in a study of T cell repertoires in cytomegalovirus infection. Using its own MiXCR run on the reads, TCRdb lists one record per CDR3 protein. The data show fewer than 200,000 distinct CDR3 sequences, with approximately 20% seen just once and just under 3% held by the top ten. The sample was PBMCs. The receptors derive from a human donor in good health (CMV status not recorded). Some clones in this sample may be carry-over from other donors' samples.

This clonotype was observed at least ten times. DNA of the CDR3: TGCGCCAGCAGCCAAGATCAAGGGACATTCAATGAGCAGTTCTTC. As protein: CASSQDQGTFNEQFF. J is TRBJ2-1 and V is TRBV4-1; D possibly corresponds to TRBD1 (6 bases). With 0 bases removed from V and 6 bases from J, the gap between germline ends came to 12 bases. This CDR3 is built from 15 residues. CDR1 and CDR2 (germline): MGHRA, YSYEKL.

The CDR3 here is CRVVRDYSGELFF. DNA of the CDR3: TGCAGAGTAGTTAGGGATTATAGCGGGGAGCTGTTTTTT. The chain combines TRBV29-1 with TRBJ2-2; D call uncertain. Germline V CDR1 and CDR2: SQVTM, ANQGSEA. The length of the CDR3 is 13 residues.

This clonotype has more than one count but fewer than ten. J is TRBJ1-1 and V is TRBV6-1; 10 bases are a match to TRBD1. The V gene's germline CDR1 is MNHNS and CDR2 SASEGT. V gave up 8 bases and J gave up 1 base; unmatched junction bases: 4. CDR3 length equals 14 residues. The CDR3 bases are TGTGCCAGCGGAGGGACAGGGGAGAACACTGAAGCTTTCTTT. Translating gives CASGGTGENTEAFF.

The chain links TRBV2 to TRBJ2-5, with unresolved D. This CDR3 region has 14 residues. CDR1 is SNHLY, CDR2 FYNNEI, per germline. Trimming removed 3 bases from V and 5 bases from J, with 13 bases in between. The chain's CDR3 is CASSDMTPGETQYF. For the CDR3, the DNA is TGTGCCAGCAGTGATATGACTCCCGGTGAGACCCAGTACTTC.

The V gene is TRBV24-1, the J gene TRBJ2-6; D not certain. The CDR3 is 14 amino acids. CDR1 KGHDR and CDR2 SFDVKD come from the germline V gene. V lost 4 bases, J lost 0 bases, and 3 bases lay in between. The CDR3 loop is CATSESSGANVLTF. The CDR3 nucleotides are TGTGCCACCAGTGAAAGCTCTGGGGCCAACGTCCTGACTTTC.

As for this clonotype: A much larger clone differs by one base, so this may be a read error. This chain joins TRBV12-5 and TRBJ1-3; D possibly corresponds to TRBD1 (6 bases). Per the germline V gene, CDR1 is LGHNT and CDR2 is FRNRAP. This CDR3 spans 15 amino acids. The CDR3 nucleotides read TGTGGTAGTGGTTTGGTGCAGGGGCACGGAAACACCATATATTTT. Amino acids: CGSGLVQGHGNTIYF.

This clonotype was detected ten times or more. The V call is TRBV7-2, the J call TRBJ1-2; tentative D call: TRBD1 (6 bases). This CDR3 has 14 amino acids. CDR1 SGHTA and CDR2 FQGNSA come from the germline V gene. Trimming left V 1 base short and J 6 bases short, with 12 bases between. CDR3 bases: TGTGCCAGCAGCTTAGGGGGGCGGGGACATGGCTACACCTTC. Its translation is CASSLGGRGHGYTF.

This chain connects TRBV2 to TRBJ2-4, with a weak D call TRBD1 (6 bases). Trimming shortened V by 7 bases and J by 0 bases, and 16 bases separated the two germline ends. The CDR3 has 16 amino acids. The V gene's germline CDR1 is SNHLY and CDR2 FYNNEI. CDR3: CASKNREGIAKNIQYF. CDR3 coding DNA: TGTGCCAGCAAAAACAGGGAAGGGATAGCCAAAAACATTCAGTACTTC.

The J gene is TRBJ2-7, the V gene TRBV28; 7 bases map to TRBD2. Germline assignment: CDR1 MDHEN and CDR2 SYDVKM. V was pared by 6 bases and J by 3 bases, with 8 bases of the junction left unmatched. CDR3 length: 14 residues. DNA of the CDR3: TGTGCCAGCAGCCTGGGGGGGAAGATCTACGAGCAGTACTTC. Its translation: CASSLGGKIYEQYF.

This clonotype appeared a few times. The V gene is TRBV6-5, the J gene TRBJ2-7, with D perhaps assigned TRBD1 or TRBD2 (6 bases each). The ends were cut back, 10 bases at V and 3 bases at J, with 13 bases in the middle. The CDR3 contains 12 residues. In germline, CDR1 is MNHEY, CDR2 SVGAGI. The CDR3 sequence is CATQGRDYEQYF. CDR3 bases: TGTGCCACCCAGGGGCGGGACTACGAGCAGTACTTC.

The chain recombines TRBV19 with TRBJ1-5, with D possibly being TRBD1 (6 bases). This CDR3 region has 14 residues. In germline, CDR1 is LNHDA, CDR2 SQIVND (reference sequence). The V end was cut by 7 bases, the J end by 3 bases, with 13 bases between. The CDR3 region is CASTGQTLNQPQHF. CDR3 DNA: TGTGCCAGTACGGGACAAACCCTCAATCAGCCCCAGCATTTT.

V usage is TRBV14 and J usage is TRBJ1-6; TRBD1 aligns across 8 bases. The ends lost 3 bases at V and 4 bases at J; junction bases unmatched: 5. CDR3 length equals 16 residues. The germline V gene encodes CDR1 SGHDN and CDR2 FVKESK. CDR3 protein: CASSQLTGEYNSPLHF. DNA for the CDR3: TGTGCCAGCAGCCAGCTGACAGGGGAGTATAATTCACCCCTCCACTTT.

This clonotype has a count of ten or more. The rearrangement joins TRBV6-6 to TRBJ2-7; TRBD2 is a possible D gene (7 bases). Germline V lookup: CDR1 MNHNY, CDR2 SVGAGI (reference sequence). V shed 0 bases and J shed 7 bases, with 19 bases lying between them. The CDR3 has 16 residues. DNA of the CDR3: TGTGCCAGCAGTTACTCTGACGGGGGGCGGGTGTGGGAGCAGTACTTC. It translates to CASSYSDGGRVWEQYF.

The V and J genes are TRBV6-8 and TRBJ1-1; D uncertain. Germline loops: CDR1 MNHGY, CDR2 SAAAGT. The V end lost 0 bases, the J end lost 3 bases, and 20 bases lay between the germline ends. The CDR3 length is 18 residues. In DNA, the CDR3 is TGTGCCAGCAGTTACTCGTGGACTTATACCGGGGAGGACACTGAAGCTTTCTTT. This encodes CASSYSWTYTGEDTEAFF.

A few counts support this clonotype. This chain links TRBV7-6 with TRBJ2-3; 8 nucleotides line up with TRBD1. From germline, CDR1 is SGHVS and CDR2 FNYEAQ. This CDR3 is 14 amino acids long. J lost 2 bases, V lost 4 bases, and 2 bases had no gene match. DNA for the CDR3: TGTGCCAGCAGCTCGGGACAGGTCACAGATACGCAGTATTTT. It translates to CASSSGQVTDTQYF.

The chain employs TRBV24-1 and TRBJ1-5, with no clear D. CDR3 size: 13 residues. The V gene's germline CDR1 is KGHDR and CDR2 SFDVKD. V lost 5 bases to trimming and J lost 3 bases, with 7 bases between them. The chain's CDR3 is CATSVGNNQPQHF. CDR3 bases: TGTGCCACCAGTGTTGGGAACAATCAGCCCCAGCATTTT.

This chain joins TRBV4-3 and TRBJ1-1; D may be TRBD1 (6 bases). Trimming left V 4 bases short and J 0 bases short, with 15 bases between. The CDR3 spans 16 residues. CDR1 is LGHNA and CDR2 is YSLEER in the germline V gene. In nucleotides, the CDR3 is TGCGCCAGCAGCCTCGAATGGACAGCCTTGAACACTGAAGCTTTCTTT. Its translation is CASSLEWTALNTEAFF.

The genes are TRBV5-4 and TRBJ2-3; the D is unclear. Germline V gene sequence: CDR1 SGHNT, CDR2 YYREEE (reference sequence). The CDR3 runs 12 residues. Trimming pared 3 bases from V and 7 bases from J, leaving 9 bases between. The CDR3 region has the DNA TGTGCCAGCAGCTCCAACGAGAATACGCAGTATTTT. This gives the protein CASSSNENTQYF.

This clonotype was counted a few times. The chain employs TRBV27 and TRBJ2-7, with D perhaps matching TRBD1 (6 bases). This CDR3 has 16 amino acids. Between the trimmed V and J ends, which lost 0 bases and 2 bases, there was a span of 14 bases. Germline CDR1 reads MNHEY; CDR2 reads SMNVEV (reference sequence). The chain's CDR3 is CASSLSGQYEAYEQYF. The DNA of the CDR3 is TGTGCCAGCAGTTTATCAGGACAGTACGAGGCCTACGAGCAGTACTTC.

This clonotype has at least ten counts. The chain has TRBV2 and TRBJ2-3; 7 positions match TRBD2. Germline V gene lookup returns CDR1 SNHLY and CDR2 FYNNEI. The CDR3 spans 15 residues. V dropped 10 bases and J dropped 1; count of bases not matched to a gene: 11. CDR3 sequence (DNA): TGTGCCACCTCCCAGGGACTAAGTGGCACAGATACGCAGTATTTT. Translated, it gives CATSQGLSGTDTQYF.

Many counts were recorded for this clonotype. V is TRBV28 and J is TRBJ1-1; D is ambiguous. This CDR3 has 14 amino acids. CDR1 is MDHEN and CDR2 is SYDVKM in the germline V gene. V shed 5 bases and J shed 2 bases, with 12 bases lying between them. The CDR3 protein is CASSPHRKNTEAFF. CDR3 nucleotide sequence: TGTGCCAGCAGTCCTCATCGCAAAAACACTGAAGCTTTCTTT.

The chain is built from TRBV6-1 and TRBJ1-2; D unresolved. The length of the CDR3 is 11 residues. The germline V gene encodes CDR1 MNHNS and CDR2 SASEGT. V shed 6 bases and J shed 4 bases, with 6 bases lying between them. This CDR3 reads CASRESYGYTF. In DNA, the CDR3 is TGTGCCAGCAGAGAGAGCTATGGCTACACCTTC.

This clonotype has more than one count but fewer than ten. The chain has TRBV2 and TRBJ2-7; 10 bases map to TRBD1. V trimming: 10 bases; J trimming: 6 bases; junction bases outside the gene matches: 9. The CDR3 is 13 amino acids. Germline V gene lookup returns CDR1 SNHLY and CDR2 FYNNEI. The CDR3 DNA reads TGTGCCACAGCCGGGACAGGGGTCGGCGAGCAGTACTTC. Translated, it gives CATAGTGVGEQYF.

This clonotype was found a few times. The chain is built from TRBV6-6 and TRBJ2-3, with 10 bases that match TRBD2. V shed 4 bases, J shed 2 bases, and the junction held 6 bases outside the gene matches. The CDR3 is 16 residues long. Germline assignment: CDR1 MNHNY and CDR2 SVGAGI (reference sequence). The CDR3 sequence is CASSLPTSGFTDTQYF. CDR3 sequence (DNA): TGTGCCAGCAGTTTACCGACTAGCGGGTTCACAGATACGCAGTATTTT.

This clonotype was counted between two and nine times. The genes are TRBV5-1 and TRBJ2-5; 11 bases line up with TRBD2. V shed 4 bases, J shed 2 bases, and the junction held 7 bases outside the gene matches. CDR1 and CDR2 (germline): SGHRS, YFSETQ. This CDR3 contains 16 residues. The CDR3 DNA reads TGCGCCAGCAGCGCCTCGACTAGCGGGGCACAAGAGACCCAGTACTTC. Its protein is CASSASTSGAQETQYF.

This sequence joins TRBV6-1 and TRBJ1-2, with a tentative D call TRBD1 (6 bases). Per the germline V gene, CDR1 is MNHNS and CDR2 is SASEGT. V was trimmed by 0 bases and J by 4 bases, leaving 15 bases between them. This CDR3 has 16 amino acids. The CDR3 reads CASSEAPTGAVYGYTF. The CDR3 DNA reads TGTGCCAGCAGTGAAGCACCCACGGGGGCCGTCTATGGCTACACCTTC.

This clonotype came up once. Being one base from a much bigger clone, this may be a read error. In DNA, the CDR3 is TGTGCCAGCAGCTACGGACTAACGGGGTACAATGAGCAGTTCTTC. It encodes CASSYGLTGYNEQFF. This chain links TRBV7-9 with TRBJ2-1; TRBD2 might be the D (6 bases). V was pared by 4 bases and J by 4 bases, with 14 bases between. The CDR3 has 15 residues. Germline CDR1 is SEHNR and CDR2 is FQNEAQ (reference sequence).